The 11 T cell receptor beta chains below come from one sample, sequenced in a study of spatial heterogeneity in lung cancer. TCRdb re-called the 5' RACE reads with MiXCR, one entry per CDR3 protein. The table lists approximately 52,000 distinct CDR3 sequences, around 7% of them singletons, with around 2.6% in the top ten. Time point of the sample: sample taken at primary tumor resection. In each case, whole RNA from tumor, nontumor lung or frozen PBMC was sequenced unsorted. The sequenced sample was PBMCs, obtained at surgery. Source of these receptors: a female donor with early-stage non-small cell lung cancer.

The chain couples TRBV29-1 to TRBJ1-1, with D possibly matching TRBD1 (5 bases). Looked up from germline, CDR1 is SQVTM and CDR2 is ANQGSEA. Trimming cost V 7 bases and J 2 bases, with 11 bases left between them. This CDR3 contains 12 residues. This CDR3 reads CSAGGINTEAFF. For the CDR3, the DNA is TGCAGCGCTGGGGGTATAAACACTGAAGCTTTCTTT.

The V call is TRBV5-5, the J call TRBJ1-2; D is unresolved. The CDR3 contains 13 residues. V was shortened by 4 bases and J by 8 bases, with 15 bases between the two germline ends. CDR1 is SGHKS, CDR2 YYEKEE, per germline (reference sequence). The DNA of the CDR3 is TGTGCCAGCAGCACCGACCGGGTGGAAGGCTACACCTTC. Its protein product is CASSTDRVEGYTF.

This clonotype showed up many times. This sequence joins TRBV4-2 and TRBJ2-1, with TRBD2 identical over 9 bases. Looked up from germline, CDR1 is LGHNA and CDR2 is YNFKEQ. With 3 bases clipped from V and 2 bases from J, the junction kept 8 bases outside the gene matches. This CDR3 is built from 17 residues. The CDR3 DNA reads TGTGCCAGCAGCCAGCCCGCGCGGGGGGGGGCCTACAATGAGCAGTTCTTC. Translating gives CASSQPARGGAYNEQFF.

This clonotype was seen repeatedly, ten times or more. The V call is TRBV12-3 or TRBV12-4, the J call TRBJ2-5; 10 nucleotides align to TRBD1. Trimming removed 7 bases from V and 3 bases from J; junction bases left unmatched: 5. The CDR3 is made up of 14 amino acids. The CDR3 DNA reads TGTGCCAGCACCCAAGGGACAGGGGAAGAGACCCAGTACTTC. It codes for CASTQGTGEETQYF.

This clonotype occurred a few times. The chain links TRBV11-2 to TRBJ2-3; the D gene is possibly TRBD2 (5 bases). Trimming took off 5 bases at V and 1 base at J, with 16 bases between the two ends. Looked up from germline, CDR1 is SGHAT and CDR2 is FQNNGV. The CDR3 covers 16 residues. Written as DNA, the CDR3 is TGTGCCAGCAGCCTGTCCGGGATACCCGGCACAGATACGCAGTATTTT. This sequence encodes CASSLSGIPGTDTQYF.

The sample holds many counts of this clonotype. V and J are TRBV11-1 and TRBJ2-5; 7 bases are shared with TRBD1. The CDR3 has 16 residues. The junction had 12 bases not matched to a gene; V was cut back by 5 bases and J by 3 bases. CDR1 is SGHAT and CDR2 is FQDESV in the germline V gene (reference sequence). The DNA of the CDR3 is TGTGCCAGCAGCGGACAGGATTGGGCACCCGAAGAGACCCAGTACTTC. Its translation: CASSGQDWAPEETQYF.

This clonotype was counted between two and nine times. V usage is TRBV5-1 and J usage is TRBJ1-2; tentatively, D is TRBD1 (5 bases). V was trimmed by 9 bases and J by 3 bases, leaving 21 bases between them. The CDR3 runs to 15 residues. The germline V gene has CDR1 SGHRS and CDR2 YFSETQ. The CDR3 loop reads CATQLDPRADYGYTF. CDR3 nucleotide sequence: TGCGCCACCCAGCTAGACCCCAGGGCGGACTATGGCTACACCTTC. Drawing the rest from reference TRBV5-1 and TRBJ1-2, the complete variable domain is KAGVTQTPRYLIKTRGQQVTLSCSPISGHRSVSWYQQTPGQGLQFLFEYFSETQRNKGNFPGRFSGRQFSNSRSEMNVSTLELGDSALYLCATQLDPRADYGYTFGSGTRLTVV.

This clonotype was detected a few times. The chain combines TRBV20-1 with TRBJ2-1; 8 bases align to TRBD1. Per germline, CDR1 DFQATT and CDR2 SNEGSKA (reference sequence). The CDR3 sequence is 16 residues long. The V segment lost 1 base and the J segment 3 bases; nucleotides outside the gene matches: 8. For the CDR3, the DNA is TGCAGTGCTAGAGTCGCATCAGGACAGGGCTACAATGAGCAGTTCTTC. This encodes CSARVASGQGYNEQFF.

At least ten counts were recorded for this clonotype. This chain uses TRBV7-8 with TRBJ2-5; D tentatively reads TRBD1 or TRBD2 (5 bases each). The CDR3 has 15 amino acids. Per germline, CDR1 SGHVS and CDR2 FQNEAQ. The V end was cut by 6 bases, the J end by 5 bases, with 19 bases between. CDR3 in DNA: TGTGCCAGCAGAAACCCTCTTCGGGGCCAGGAGACCCAGTACTTC. Encoded protein: CASRNPLRGQETQYF.

There are many counts of this clonotype. The CDR3, as DNA: TGTGCCAGCAGCCAGGGACTAGCGGGGCCAGATACGCAGTATTTT. This encodes CASSQGLAGPDTQYF. J is TRBJ2-3 and V is TRBV7-7; TRBD2 agrees at 13 bases. This CDR3 has 15 residues. After removal of 5 bases from V and 4 bases from J, the junction contained 3 bases not matched to a gene. CDR1 SSHAT and CDR2 FNYEAQ come from the germline V gene (reference sequence).

Note on this clonotype: It is likely a read error, because the conserved phenylalanine at the end of the CDR3 is missing. This chain joins TRBV20-1 and TRBJ2-2; TRBD2 might be the D (6 bases). Trimming shortened V by 5 bases and J by 2 bases, and 12 bases separated the two germline ends. This CDR3 is built from 14 residues. The germline V gene encodes CDR1 DFQATT and CDR2 SNEGSKA (reference sequence). CDR3: CSAGGTSNTGELFL. CDR3 nucleotide sequence: TGCAGTGCTGGCGGGACCTCCAACACCGGGGAGCTGTTTTTA.